The T cell receptor (beta chain) described here comes from a study of T cell changes during pregnancy in multiple sclerosis. V shed 5 bases and J 4 bases; nucleotides not matched to a gene: 4. Germline V lookup: CDR1 LNHDA, CDR2 SQIVND (reference sequence). The CDR3 extends over 14 amino acids. Profiled with immunoSEQ multiplex PCR; TCRdb holds only in-frame clones, not every one. The sample lists about 28,000 clones, roughly 87% occurring once. This clone was seen just once. The sample consisted of CD4+ T cells from peripheral blood mononuclear cells, taken in the second trimester of pregnancy. The chain carries TRBV19 and TRBJ2-7, with TRBD1 matching over 11 bases. The receptor was derived from a female donor with multiple sclerosis, enrolled in a pregnancy study. This CDR3 reads CASSRTGGRYEQYF. In DNA, the CDR3 is TGTGCCAGTAGTCGGACAGGGGGCAGGTACGAGCAGTACTTC.